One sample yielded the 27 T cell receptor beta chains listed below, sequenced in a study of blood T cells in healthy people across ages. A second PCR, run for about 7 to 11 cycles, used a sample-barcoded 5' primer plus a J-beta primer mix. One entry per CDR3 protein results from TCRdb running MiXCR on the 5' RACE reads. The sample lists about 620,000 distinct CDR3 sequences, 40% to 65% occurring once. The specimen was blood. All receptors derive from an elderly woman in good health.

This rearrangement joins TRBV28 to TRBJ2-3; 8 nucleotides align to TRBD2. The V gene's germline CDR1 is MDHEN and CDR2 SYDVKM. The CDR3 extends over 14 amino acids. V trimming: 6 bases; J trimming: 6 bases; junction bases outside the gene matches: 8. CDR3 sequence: CASRYRPGGDTQYF. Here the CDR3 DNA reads TGTGCCAGCAGATATAGACCGGGGGGGGATACGCAGTATTTT.

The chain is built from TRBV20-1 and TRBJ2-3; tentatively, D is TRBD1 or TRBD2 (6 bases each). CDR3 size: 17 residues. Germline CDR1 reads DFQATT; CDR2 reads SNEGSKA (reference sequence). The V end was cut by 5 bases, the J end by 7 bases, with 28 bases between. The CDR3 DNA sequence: TGCAGTGCTGATGGGAGGACTACCCCAAAAGGGGGTTATACGCAGTATTTT. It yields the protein CSADGRTTPKGGYTQYF.

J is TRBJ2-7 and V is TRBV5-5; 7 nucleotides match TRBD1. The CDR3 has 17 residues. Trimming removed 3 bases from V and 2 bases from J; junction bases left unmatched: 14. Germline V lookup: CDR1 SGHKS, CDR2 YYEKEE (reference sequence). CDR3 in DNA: TGTGCCAGCAGCTCCCTGGGCCGGAGACAGGGTACCTACGAGCAGTACTTC. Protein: CASSSLGRRQGTYEQYF.

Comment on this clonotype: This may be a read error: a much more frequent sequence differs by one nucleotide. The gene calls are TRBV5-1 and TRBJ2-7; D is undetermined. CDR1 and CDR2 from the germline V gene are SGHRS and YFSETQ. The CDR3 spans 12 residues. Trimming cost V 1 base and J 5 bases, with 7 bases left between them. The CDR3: CASSLPPHEQYF. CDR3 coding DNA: TGCGCCAGCAGCTTGCCTCCACACGAGCAGTACTTC.

The CDR3 DNA reads TGTGCCAGCAGCCGAGCAGGGGCATGGGGAGAGACCCAGTACTTC. It yields the protein CASSRAGAWGETQYF. The V call is TRBV14, the J call TRBJ2-5, with D possibly being TRBD1 (6 bases). Germline V lookup: CDR1 SGHDN, CDR2 FVKESK. The V end was cut by 4 bases, the J end by 4 bases, with 16 bases between. CDR3 size: 15 residues.

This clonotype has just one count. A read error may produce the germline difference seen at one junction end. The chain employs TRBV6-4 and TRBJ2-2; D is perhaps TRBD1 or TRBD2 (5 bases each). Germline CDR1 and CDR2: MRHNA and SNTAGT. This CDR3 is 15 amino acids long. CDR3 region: CAGSAGTGNTGELFF. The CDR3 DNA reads TGTGCCGGCAGTGCCGGGACGGGGAACACCGGGGAGCTGTTTTTT.

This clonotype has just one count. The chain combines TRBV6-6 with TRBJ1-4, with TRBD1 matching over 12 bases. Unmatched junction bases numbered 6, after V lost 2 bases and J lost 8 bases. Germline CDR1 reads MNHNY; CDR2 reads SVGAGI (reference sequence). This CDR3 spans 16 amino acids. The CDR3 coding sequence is TGTGCCAGCAGTTACGGGACAGGGGGCCTCGGGGAAAAACTGTTTTTT. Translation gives CASSYGTGGLGEKLFF.

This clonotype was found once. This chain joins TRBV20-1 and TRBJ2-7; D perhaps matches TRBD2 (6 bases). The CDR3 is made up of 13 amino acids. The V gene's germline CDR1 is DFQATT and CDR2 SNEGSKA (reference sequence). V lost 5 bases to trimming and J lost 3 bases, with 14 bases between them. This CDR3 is CSAHGGAGYEQYF. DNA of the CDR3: TGCAGTGCTCACGGGGGAGCAGGCTACGAGCAGTACTTC.

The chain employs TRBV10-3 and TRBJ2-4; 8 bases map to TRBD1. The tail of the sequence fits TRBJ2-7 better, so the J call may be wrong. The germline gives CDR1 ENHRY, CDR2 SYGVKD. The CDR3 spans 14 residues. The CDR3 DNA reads TGTGCCATCAGTGGCCGAGGACAGGGATTCGAGCAGTACTTC. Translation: CAISGRGQGFEQYF.

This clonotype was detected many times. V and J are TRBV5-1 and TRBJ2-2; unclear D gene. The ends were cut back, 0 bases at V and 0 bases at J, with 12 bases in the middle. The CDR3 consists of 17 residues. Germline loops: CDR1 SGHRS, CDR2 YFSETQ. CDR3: CASSLEPASANTGELFF. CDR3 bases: TGCGCCAGCAGCTTGGAACCAGCGTCTGCGAACACCGGGGAGCTGTTTTTT.

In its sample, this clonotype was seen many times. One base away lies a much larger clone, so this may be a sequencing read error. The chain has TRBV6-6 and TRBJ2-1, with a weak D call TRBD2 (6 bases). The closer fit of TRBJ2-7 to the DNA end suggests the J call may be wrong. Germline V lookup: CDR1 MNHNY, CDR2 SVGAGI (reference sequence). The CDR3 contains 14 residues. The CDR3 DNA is TGTGCCAGCAGCGGTTGGGACTCCTACAATGAGCAGTACTTC. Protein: CASSGWDSYNEQYF.

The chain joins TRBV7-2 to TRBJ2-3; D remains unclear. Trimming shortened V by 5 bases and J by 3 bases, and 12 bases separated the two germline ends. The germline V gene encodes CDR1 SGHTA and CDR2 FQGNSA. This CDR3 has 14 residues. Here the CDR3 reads CASSPPPSTDTQYF. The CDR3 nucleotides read TGTGCCAGCAGCCCTCCCCCGTCGACAGATACGCAGTATTTT.

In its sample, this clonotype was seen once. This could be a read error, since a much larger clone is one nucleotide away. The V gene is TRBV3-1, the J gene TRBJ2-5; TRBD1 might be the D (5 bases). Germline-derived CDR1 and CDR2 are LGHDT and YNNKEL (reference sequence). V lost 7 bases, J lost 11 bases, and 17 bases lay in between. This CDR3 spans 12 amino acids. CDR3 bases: TGTGCCAGCACCCAGGGTGGCAATGAGCAGTACTTC. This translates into CASTQGGNEQYF.

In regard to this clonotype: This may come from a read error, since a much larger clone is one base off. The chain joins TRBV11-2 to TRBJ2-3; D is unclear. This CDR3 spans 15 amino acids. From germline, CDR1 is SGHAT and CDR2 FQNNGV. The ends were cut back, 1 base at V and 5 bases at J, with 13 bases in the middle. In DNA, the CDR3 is TGTGCCAGCAGCTTAGGTGGTGGGGTTCAAGATACGCAGTATTTT. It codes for CASSLGGGVQDTQYF.

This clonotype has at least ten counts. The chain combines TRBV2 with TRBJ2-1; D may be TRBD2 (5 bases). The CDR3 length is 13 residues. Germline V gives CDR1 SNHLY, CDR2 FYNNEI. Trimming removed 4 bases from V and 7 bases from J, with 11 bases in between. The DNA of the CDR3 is TGTGCCAGCAGTGTATCGAGGGAAAATGAGCAGTTCTTC. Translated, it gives CASSVSRENEQFF. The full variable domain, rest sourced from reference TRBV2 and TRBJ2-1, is EPEVTQTPSHQVTQMGQEVILRCVPISNHLYFYWYRQILGQKVEFLVSFYNNEISEKSEIFDDQFSVERPDGSNFTLKIRSTKLEDSAMYFCASSVSRENEQFFGPGTRLTVL.

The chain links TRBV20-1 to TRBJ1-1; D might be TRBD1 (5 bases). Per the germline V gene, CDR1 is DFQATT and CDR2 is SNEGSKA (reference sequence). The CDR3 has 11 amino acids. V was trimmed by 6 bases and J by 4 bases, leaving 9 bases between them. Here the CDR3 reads CSAKRGTEAFF. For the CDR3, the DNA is TGCAGTGCGAAGAGGGGCACTGAAGCTTTCTTT.

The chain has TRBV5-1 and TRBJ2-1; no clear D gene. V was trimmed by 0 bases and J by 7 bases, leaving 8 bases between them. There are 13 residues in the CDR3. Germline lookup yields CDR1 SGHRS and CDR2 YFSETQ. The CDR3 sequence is CASSLALFNEQFF. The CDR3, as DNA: TGCGCCAGCAGCTTGGCACTTTTTAATGAGCAGTTCTTC.

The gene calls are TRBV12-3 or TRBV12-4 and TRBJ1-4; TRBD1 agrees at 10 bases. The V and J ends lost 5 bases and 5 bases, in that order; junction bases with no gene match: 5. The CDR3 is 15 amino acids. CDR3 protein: CASSPDRGQNEKLFF. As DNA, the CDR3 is TGTGCCAGCAGTCCAGACAGGGGGCAAAATGAAAAACTGTTTTTT.

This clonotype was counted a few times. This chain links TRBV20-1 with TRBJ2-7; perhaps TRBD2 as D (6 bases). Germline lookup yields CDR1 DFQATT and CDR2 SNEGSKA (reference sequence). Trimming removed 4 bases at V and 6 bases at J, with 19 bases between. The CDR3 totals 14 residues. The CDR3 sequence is CSAKWGVSFREQYF. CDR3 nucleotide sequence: TGCAGTGCTAAGTGGGGGGTCTCGTTCCGCGAGCAGTACTTC.

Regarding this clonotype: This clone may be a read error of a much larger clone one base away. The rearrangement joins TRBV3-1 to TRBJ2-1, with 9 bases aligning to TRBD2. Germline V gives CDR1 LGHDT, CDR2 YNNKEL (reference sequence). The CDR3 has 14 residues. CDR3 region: CVSRSSGIHNEQFF. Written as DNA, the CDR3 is TGTGTCAGCAGGTCTAGCGGGATTCACAATGAGCAGTTCTTC.

CDR3 bases: TGTGCCAGCAGCACACGGGACAGGGTGCATGGCTACACCTTC. Residues: CASSTRDRVHGYTF. The chain employs TRBV6-5 and TRBJ1-2, with 9 nucleotides matching TRBD1. This CDR3 region has 14 residues. V was pared by 6 bases and J by 6 bases, with 8 bases of the junction left unmatched. Per germline, CDR1 MNHEY and CDR2 SVGAGI.

The CDR3 here is CSVIAKNIQYF. The CDR3 region has the DNA TGCAGCGTCATAGCCAAAAACATTCAGTACTTC. The V gene is TRBV29-1, the J gene TRBJ2-4; D not certain. CDR3 length: 11 amino acids. Per germline, CDR1 SQVTM and CDR2 ANQGSEA. V was shortened by 6 bases and J by 0 bases, with 3 bases between the two germline ends.

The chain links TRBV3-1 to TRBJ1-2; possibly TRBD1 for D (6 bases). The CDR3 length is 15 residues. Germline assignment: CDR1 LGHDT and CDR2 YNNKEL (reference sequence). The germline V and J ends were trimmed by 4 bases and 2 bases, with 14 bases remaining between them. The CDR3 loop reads CASSPLPDRNYGYTF. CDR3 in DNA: TGTGCCAGCAGCCCCTTGCCAGACAGGAACTATGGCTACACCTTC. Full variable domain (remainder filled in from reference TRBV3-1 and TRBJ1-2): DTAVSQTPKYLVTQMGNDKSIKCEQNLGHDTMYWYKQDSKKFLKIMFSYNNKELIINETVPNRFSPKSPDKAHLNLHINSLELGDSAVYFCASSPLPDRNYGYTFGSGTRLTVV.

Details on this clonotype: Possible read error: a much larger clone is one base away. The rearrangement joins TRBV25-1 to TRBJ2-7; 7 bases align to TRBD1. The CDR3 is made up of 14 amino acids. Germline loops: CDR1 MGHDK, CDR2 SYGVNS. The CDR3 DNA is TGTGTCAGCAGTTCTGCGACAGGGAACTACGAGCAGTACTTC. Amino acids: CVSSSATGNYEQYF.

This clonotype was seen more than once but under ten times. The CDR3 sequence is CSARVPLSGLNEQFF. CDR3 in DNA: TGCAGTGCTAGAGTGCCTCTCTCGGGTCTCAATGAGCAGTTCTTC. This rearrangement joins TRBV20-1 to TRBJ2-1; D gene unclear. Per the germline V gene, CDR1 is DFQATT and CDR2 is SNEGSKA (reference sequence). The CDR3 loop spans 15 amino acids. Trimming shortened V by 1 base and J by 6 bases, and 16 bases separated the two germline ends.

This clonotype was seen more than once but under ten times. The CDR3 sequence: CASSPPGAYGQFF. Here the CDR3 DNA reads TGTGCCAGCAGCCCCCCCGGGGCGTATGGGCAGTTCTTC. This sequence joins TRBV12-3 or TRBV12-4 and TRBJ2-1; D may match TRBD1 or TRBD2 (5 bases each). V was pared by 6 bases and J by 12 bases, with 18 bases between. The CDR3 runs 13 residues.

CDR3 sequence: CASSLWGPNTGELFF. DNA for the CDR3: TGCGCCAGCAGCTTGTGGGGGCCGAACACCGGGGAGCTGTTTTTT. The V call is TRBV5-1, the J call TRBJ2-2; D perhaps matches TRBD1 (6 bases). Germline V gene data show CDR1 as SGHRS and CDR2 as YFSETQ. The CDR3 extends over 15 amino acids. Trimming took 1 base from V and 0 from J, leaving 7 bases between them.